These T cell receptor beta chains were read from a single sample in a study of blood T cells in healthy people across ages. A single record per CDR3 protein comes from TCRdb applying MiXCR to the 5' RACE reads. The sample shows hundreds of thousands of distinct CDR3 sequences, 58% of them seen only once. Sequencing input: blood. These receptors were collected from a man in his fifties or sixties in good health. The CDR3 runs from the conserved cysteine through the conserved F or W. A D gene is named only where the DNA matches it firmly. Only part of the rows carry a size: once, few, many, or a class if the clone is expanded.

D	V	J	size	CDR3	DNA
.	TRBV7-9	TRBJ1-2	.	CASGKGMGGYGYTF	TGTGCCAGCGGGAAGGGTATGGGGGGATATGGCTACACCTTC
.	TRBV27	TRBJ1-1	.	CASSLSFFGTEAFF	TGTGCCAGCAGTTTGAGTTTCTTCGGCACTGAAGCTTTCTTT
.	TRBV6-1	TRBJ2-4	.	CASNPLGSQNIQYF	TGTGCCAGCAACCCACTAGGCTCCCAAAACATTCAGTACTTC
.	TRBV5-1	TRBJ2-1	.	CASSQEHGPTSGQFF	TGCGCCAGCAGTCAGGAACATGGGCCTACAAGTGGGCAGTTCTTC
.	TRBV11-2	TRBJ2-4	.	CASSLRSVDDMVQYF	TGTGCCAGCAGCTTACGATCGGTAGACGATATGGTGCAGTACTTC
.	TRBV11-2	TRBJ2-5	.	CASSLGVRGHQETQYF	TGTGCCAGCAGCTTAGGGGTCCGGGGGCACCAAGAGACCCAGTACTTC
.	TRBV4-1	TRBJ2-4	.	CASSQPGPGLHIQYF	TGCGCCAGCAGCCAGCCAGGGCCTGGGTTACACATTCAGTACTTC
TRBD2	TRBV6-6	TRBJ2-5	.	CASSTTSGGASETQYF	TGTGCCAGCAGTACCACTAGCGGGGGGGCCTCGGAGACCCAGTACTTC
TRBD1	TRBV29-1	TRBJ1-4	few	CSVVNRGGPNEKLFF	TGCAGCGTTGTTAATCGAGGGGGCCCAAATGAAAAACTGTTTTTT
.	TRBV6-2/TRBV6-3	TRBJ2-5	few	CASSGAEKETQYF	TGTGCCAGCTCGGGGGCGGAAAAAGAGACCCAGTACTTC
TRBD1	TRBV27	TRBJ2-1	few	CASRSDRGREFF	TGTGCCAGCAGATCCGACAGGGGAAGGGAGTTCTTC
.	TRBV6-1	TRBJ2-2	.	CASSDGRNTGELFF	TGTGCCAGCAGTGATGGAAGAAACACCGGGGAGCTGTTTTTT
.	TRBV15	TRBJ1-4	.	CATSRDRQGEKLFF	TGTGCCACCAGCAGAGATCGGCAGGGGGAAAAACTGTTTTTT
.	TRBV6-6	TRBJ1-4	.	CASSYDGVKKLFF	TGTGCCAGCAGTTACGATGGGGTTAAAAAACTGTTTTTT
.	TRBV3-1	TRBJ2-4	.	CASSQFGAKNIQYF	TGTGCCAGCAGCCAGTTTGGGGCTAAAAACATTCAGTACTTC
.	TRBV6-1	TRBJ2-6	.	CASSEHMGDAASGANVLTF	TGTGCCAGCAGTGAACACATGGGGGACGCAGCCTCTGGGGCCAACGTCCTGACTTTC
.	TRBV4-1	TRBJ2-1	.	CASSHPGLSYNEQFF	TGCGCCAGCAGCCACCCGGGACTCTCCTACAATGAGCAGTTCTTC
TRBD2	TRBV9	TRBJ2-7	.	CASSVHLRRGAAYEQYF	TGTGCCAGCAGCGTACACCTAAGGCGGGGGGCTGCCTACGAGCAGTACTTC
TRBD1	TRBV12-3/TRBV12-4	TRBJ2-3	large	CASKWTGGMSDTQYF	TGTGCCAGCAAATGGACAGGGGGCATGTCAGATACGCAGTATTTT
.	TRBV12-3/TRBV12-4	TRBJ1-5	.	CASSLEHVSNQPQHF	TGTGCCAGCAGTTTGGAACATGTTAGCAATCAGCCCCAGCATTTT
TRBD2	TRBV6-2/TRBV6-3	TRBJ2-5	.	CASRPRGGDHNEQYF	TGTGCCAGCAGACCCCGGGGGGGCGACCACAATGAGCAGTACTTC
TRBD1	TRBV6-2/TRBV6-3	TRBJ1-5	.	CASSYGTGDPLPQHF	TGTGCCAGCAGTTACGGGACAGGGGACCCCCTCCCCCAGCATTTT
TRBD1	TRBV4-2	TRBJ2-4	.	CASSQDRGKNVQYF	TGTGCCAGCAGCCAAGACAGGGGGAAAAACGTTCAGTACTTC
TRBD1	TRBV9	TRBJ2-7	.	CASSLSARDRGHDEQYF	TGTGCCAGCAGCTTATCCGCCCGGGACAGGGGGCACGACGAGCAGTACTTC
TRBD2	TRBV20-1	TRBJ2-1	.	CSASAELAGGRMNEQFF	TGCAGTGCCTCCGCCGAACTAGCGGGGGGGCGTATGAATGAGCAGTTCTTC
.	TRBV3-1	TRBJ1-6	few	CASSQEWGSGSPLHF	TGTGCCAGCAGCCAAGAATGGGGGTCAGGTTCACCCCTCCACTTT
.	TRBV20-1	TRBJ1-2	.	CSARVSGRRTGYTF	TGCAGTGCTAGAGTCTCAGGGCGGCGTACGGGCTACACCTTC
.	TRBV21-1	TRBJ2-1	.	CASSPTKRRGNEQFF	TGTGCCAGCAGCCCTACTAAAAGGAGAGGGAATGAGCAGTTCTTC
.	TRBV29-1	TRBJ2-1	.	CSVEVVYEQFF	TGCAGCGTTGAAGTTGTTTATGAGCAGTTCTTC
.	TRBV20-1	TRBJ1-2	few	CSARVAPLYGYTF	TGCAGTGCTAGAGTTGCGCCCCTCTATGGCTACACCTTC
TRBD1	TRBV6-5	TRBJ1-1	.	CASSYRAPQGLNWRTEAFF	TGTGCCAGCAGTTACAGGGCCCCACAGGGGCTCAACTGGCGGACTGAAGCTTTCTTT
.	TRBV5-1	TRBJ1-6	few	CASSSGRTYNSPLHF	TGCGCCAGCAGCTCGGGGAGGACCTATAATTCACCCCTCCACTTT
TRBD1	TRBV20-1	TRBJ2-7	.	CSAPGQDQFEQYF	TGCAGTGCCCCGGGACAGGACCAATTCGAGCAGTACTTC
TRBD1	TRBV29-1	TRBJ2-5	few	CSVEVTGVGQETQYF	TGCAGCGTTGAAGTCACAGGGGTCGGGCAAGAGACCCAGTACTTC
TRBD2	TRBV7-9	TRBJ2-3	.	CASSLTSIPDTQYF	TGTGCCAGCAGCTTGACTAGCATCCCAGATACGCAGTATTTT
TRBD1	TRBV25-1	TRBJ1-6	.	CASSSTRGGGGDSPLHF	TGTGCCAGCAGTTCGACTCGAGGGGGCGGGGGGGATTCACCCCTCCACTTT
.	TRBV20-1	TRBJ2-7	.	CSAGHRDEQYF	TGCAGTGCTGGCCACAGGGACGAGCAGTACTTC
.	TRBV27	TRBJ2-5	.	CASKRAQYQETQYF	TGTGCCAGCAAACGAGCCCAATACCAAGAGACCCAGTACTTC
TRBD2	TRBV29-1	TRBJ2-5	.	CSVDVAGIASETQYF	TGCAGCGTTGACGTAGCGGGGATCGCCTCGGAGACCCAGTACTTC
.	TRBV3-1	TRBJ1-2	.	CASSQSMGGGYTF	TGTGCCAGCAGCCAATCTATGGGGGGCGGCTACACCTTC
.	TRBV25-1	TRBJ1-4	.	CASSEYGPATNEKLFF	TGTGCCAGCAGTGAATATGGACCCGCAACTAATGAAAAACTGTTTTTT
.	TRBV5-6	TRBJ2-5	.	CASSLSTVQETQYF	TGTGCCAGCAGCTTATCGACGGTCCAAGAGACCCAGTACTTC
TRBD2	TRBV5-1	TRBJ2-1	.	CASSLVIAGTYNEQFF	TGCGCCAGCAGCTTGGTGATAGCGGGGACCTACAATGAGCAGTTCTTC
.	TRBV2	TRBJ2-4	.	CASSVNREGNIQYF	TGTGCCAGCAGTGTAAACAGGGAAGGAAACATTCAGTACTTC
TRBD1	TRBV5-1	TRBJ2-1	.	CASSPRTGGGDEQFF	TGCGCCAGCAGCCCCCGGACAGGGGGAGGCGATGAGCAGTTCTTC
.	TRBV9	TRBJ2-5	few	CASSPRQGVQETQYF	TGTGCCAGCAGCCCCAGGCAGGGAGTCCAAGAGACCCAGTACTTC
TRBD1	TRBV2	TRBJ1-1	few	CASTGQGDTEAFF	TGTGCCAGCACCGGACAGGGAGACACTGAAGCTTTCTTT
.	TRBV11-1	TRBJ2-1	.	CASSLAGQYNEQFF	TGTGCCAGCAGTTTAGCCGGTCAATACAATGAGCAGTTCTTC